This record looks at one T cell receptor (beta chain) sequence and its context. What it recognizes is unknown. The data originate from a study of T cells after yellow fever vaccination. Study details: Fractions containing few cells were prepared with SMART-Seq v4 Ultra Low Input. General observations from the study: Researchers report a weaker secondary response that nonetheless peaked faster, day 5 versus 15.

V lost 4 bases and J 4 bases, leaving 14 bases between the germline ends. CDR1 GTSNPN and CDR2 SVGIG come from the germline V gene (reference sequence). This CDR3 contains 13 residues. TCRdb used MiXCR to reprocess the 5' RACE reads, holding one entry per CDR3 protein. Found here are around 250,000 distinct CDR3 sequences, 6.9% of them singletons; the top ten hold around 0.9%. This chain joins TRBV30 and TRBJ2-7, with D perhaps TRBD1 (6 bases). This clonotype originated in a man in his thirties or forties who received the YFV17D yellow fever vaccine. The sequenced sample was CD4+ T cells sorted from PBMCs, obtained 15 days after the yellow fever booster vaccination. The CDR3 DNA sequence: TGTGCCTGGAACCCCGGGACACAGTACGAGCAGTACTTC. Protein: CAWNPGTQYEQYF.